These 9 T cell receptor beta chains originate from one sample sequenced in a study of T cell responses to AZD1222 COVID-19 vaccine. Repertoires were generated with immunoSEQ multiplex PCR, while TCRdb's copy carries only in-frame clones and drops some. The sample shows more than 130,000 clones, 90% of them seen only once. The source was peripheral blood, collected on day 0 of AZD1222 vaccination. All receptors derive from an adult in good health.

The rearrangement joins TRBV15 to TRBJ2-7; D possibly corresponds to TRBD2 (5 bases). Trimming left V 3 bases short and J 0 bases short, with 15 bases between. CDR3 length: 16 amino acids. CDR1 LNHNV and CDR2 YYDKDF come from the germline V gene (reference sequence). CDR3 DNA: TGTGCCACCAGCAGCCCAGACGAGGGAGCCTCCTACGAGCAGTACTTC. Protein sequence: CATSSPDEGASYEQYF.

The chain carries TRBV6-6 and TRBJ2-4; 10 nucleotides agree with TRBD2. This CDR3 is built from 15 residues. V lost 5 bases and J lost 1; bases outside the gene matches: 2. The germline gives CDR1 MNHNY, CDR2 SVGAGI (reference sequence). The CDR3 loop is CASSPGLAAKNIQYF. The CDR3 nucleotides read TGTGCCAGCAGTCCGGGACTAGCGGCCAAAAACATTCAGTACTTC.

This chain joins TRBV5-1 and TRBJ2-7; the D is unclear. Trimming pared 1 base from V and 0 bases from J, leaving 11 bases between. This CDR3 is built from 15 residues. The germline gives CDR1 SGHRS, CDR2 YFSETQ. The CDR3 bases are TGCGCCAGCAGCTTGCGTAGGAGTCCCTCCTACGAGCAGTACTTC. Its protein product is CASSLRRSPSYEQYF.

V is TRBV7-2 and J is TRBJ2-2; maybe TRBD2 (6 bases). In germline, CDR1 is SGHTA, CDR2 FQGNSA. This CDR3 has 16 residues. V was pared by 1 base and J by 7 bases, with 16 bases between. The CDR3 DNA reads TGTGCCAGCAGCTTAGGGCCCGTGACCGGGGGCGGGGAGCTGTTTTTT. Its translation is CASSLGPVTGGGELFF.

This chain joins TRBV7-6 and TRBJ2-3, with TRBD1 as a possible D gene (5 bases). The CDR3 runs 16 residues. Per germline, CDR1 SGHVS and CDR2 FNYEAQ. Trimming removed 5 bases from V and 2 bases from J, with 17 bases in between. CDR3 in DNA: TGTGCCAGCAGCCCCTTTTTGGGGCCTCACACAGATACGCAGTATTTT. Its protein product is CASSPFLGPHTDTQYF.

V and J are TRBV7-2 and TRBJ2-7; the match to TRBD2 covers 12 bases. The CDR3 has 16 residues. Germline V CDR1 and CDR2: SGHTA, FQGNSA. The ends lost 2 bases at V and 5 bases at J; junction bases unmatched: 7. The CDR3 sequence is CASSLQPSGRAHEQYF. The CDR3, as DNA: TGTGCCAGCAGCTTACAACCTAGCGGGAGGGCCCACGAGCAGTACTTC.

The V call is TRBV29-1, the J call TRBJ2-7; possibly TRBD2 for D (7 bases). Germline V lookup: CDR1 SQVTM, CDR2 ANQGSEA. This CDR3 region has 11 residues. The germline V and J ends were trimmed by 7 bases and 5 bases, with 12 bases remaining between them. This CDR3 is CSGGGQNEQYF. In DNA form, the CDR3 reads TGCAGCGGGGGGGGACAAAACGAGCAGTACTTC.

The chain couples TRBV5-1 to TRBJ2-5; tentatively, D is TRBD2 (5 bases). The ends were cut back, 0 bases at V and 1 base at J, with 13 bases in the middle. The V gene's germline CDR1 is SGHRS and CDR2 YFSETQ. CDR3 length equals 16 residues. The CDR3, as DNA: TGCGCCAGCAGCTTGGTGGCGGGTAGACTCCAAGAGACCCAGTACTTC. It encodes CASSLVAGRLQETQYF.

The rearrangement joins TRBV10-3 to TRBJ2-7; the D gene could be TRBD1 or TRBD2 (6 bases each). The V end lost 10 bases, the J end lost 3 bases, and 10 bases lay between the germline ends. The CDR3 runs to 11 residues. CDR1 is ENHRY and CDR2 is SYGVKD in the germline V gene. This CDR3 reads CASGGGYEQYF. Here the CDR3 DNA reads TGTGCCAGCGGAGGGGGCTACGAGCAGTACTTC.